The rows below give T cell receptor beta chains drawn from one sample of a study of post-analysis software for immune sequencing data. From the PCR reads, TCRdb called clonotypes with MiXCR, one entry per CDR3 protein. Among about 820,000 distinct CDR3 sequences listed, approximately 53% were seen once. The source material was blood. The receptors here all came from a girl aged 10 to 17 with multiple sclerosis. CDR3s include the opening cysteine and the closing phenylalanine or tryptophan. D genes are given only for firm matches. Rows may omit the clone size; those that give it use once, few, many or a size class.

D	size	V	J	CDR3	DNA
NA	once	TRBV7-6	TRBJ1-5	CASSLDGNSNQPQHF	TGTGCCAGCAGCTTAGATGGTAATAGCAATCAGCCCCAGCATTTT
NA	NA	TRBV24-1	TRBJ2-7	CATSDPPYNEQYF	TGTGCCACCAGTGATCCCCCCTACAATGAGCAGTACTTC
NA	NA	TRBV20-1	TRBJ1-2	CSADTASSNYGYTF	TGCAGTGCTGATACAGCATCCTCTAACTATGGCTACACCTTC
NA	few	TRBV20-1	TRBJ2-7	CTAVGRLFYEQYF	TGCACCGCGGTCGGCCGACTATTTTACGAGCAGTACTTC
TRBD1	NA	TRBV4-1	TRBJ2-7	CASSQVGTGGAQDYEQYF	TGCGCCAGCAGCCAAGTCGGGACAGGGGGCGCTCAGGACTACGAGCAGTACTTC
NA	NA	TRBV20-1	TRBJ1-5	CSAHRTNSNQPQHF	TGCAGTGCTCACCGGACGAATAGCAATCAGCCCCAGCATTTT
TRBD2	NA	TRBV2	TRBJ2-7	CASGSGGGYEQYF	TGTGCCAGCGGTAGCGGGGGCGGCTACGAGCAGTACTTC
NA	few	TRBV9	TRBJ1-1	CASSVGRGVNTEAFF	TGTGCCAGCAGCGTAGGGAGGGGGGTGAACACTGAAGCTTTCTTT
NA	NA	TRBV25-1	TRBJ2-1	CASSDDLRATSYNEQFF	TGTGCCAGCAGCGACGACCTTCGGGCCACCTCCTACAATGAGCAGTTCTTC
TRBD1	NA	TRBV3-1	TRBJ2-7	CASSQDGTGLGVREQYF	TGTGCCAGCAGCCAAGATGGGACAGGGCTGGGGGTACGCGAGCAGTACTTC
NA	NA	TRBV9	TRBJ2-1	CVSSVVPVPYNEQFF	TGTGTCAGCAGCGTTGTCCCCGTCCCCTACAATGAGCAGTTCTTC
TRBD2	NA	TRBV15	TRBJ2-5	CATSSQAGGSYNKQYF	TGTGCCACCAGCAGCCAAGCGGGGGGATCCTACAATAAGCAGTACTTC
NA	NA	TRBV20-1	TRBJ2-1	CSAREWPGSSSYNEQFF	TGCAGTGCTAGGGAGTGGCCGGGGTCAAGCTCCTACAATGAGCAGTTCTTC
NA	NA	TRBV20-1	TRBJ2-7	CSARDGATYEQYF	TGCAGTGCTAGGGACGGGGCCACCTACGAGCAGTACTTC
TRBD1	NA	TRBV2	TRBJ2-1	CASSAPRGQRNEQFF	TGTGCCAGCAGCGCCCCGAGGGGGCAGCGAAATGAGCAGTTCTTC
TRBD2	NA	TRBV6-6	TRBJ2-7	CASSSRGTSGAYEQYF	TGTGCCAGCAGTTCCCGAGGGACTAGCGGAGCCTACGAGCAGTACTTC
TRBD2	NA	TRBV6-1	TRBJ2-3	CASRPRTSGGLLPDTRYF	TGTGCCAGCAGGCCCAGGACTAGCGGGGGACTTCTTCCAGATACGCGGTATTTT
NA	few	TRBV7-9	TRBJ1-5	CASSLGLGGRWNQPQHF	TGTGCCAGCAGCTTAGGATTGGGGGGCCGGTGGAATCAGCCCCAGCATTTT
NA	few	TRBV5-1	TRBJ1-4	CASREGRGNEKLFF	TGCGCCAGCCGCGAAGGGCGGGGAAATGAAAAACTGTTTTTT
TRBD1	few	TRBV29-1	TRBJ1-2	CSVDRGQEEGYGYTF	TGCAGCGTGGACAGGGGGCAAGAGGAAGGGTATGGCTACACCTTC
TRBD1	NA	TRBV20-1	TRBJ2-1	CSAREGDRAVNEQFF	TGCAGTGCTAGAGAAGGGGACAGGGCGGTCAATGAGCAGTTCTTC
TRBD2	once	TRBV6-2/TRBV6-3	TRBJ2-5	CASSYSRTSGNQETQHF	TGTGCCAGCAGTTACTCAAGGACTAGCGGGAACCAAGAGACCCAGCACTTC
NA	NA	TRBV29-1	TRBJ2-7	CSGQNRELSYEQYF	TGCAGCGGCCAAAACAGGGAGTTGTCCTACGAGCAGTACTTC
NA	NA	TRBV20-1	TRBJ1-1	CSARDRDAARTEAFF	TGCAGTGCTAGAGACCGGGACGCCGCGCGGACTGAAGCTTTCTTT
TRBD2	NA	TRBV27	TRBJ2-7	CASSLGSSGGLEQYF	TGTGCCAGCAGTTTAGGCTCTAGCGGAGGCTTGGAGCAGTACTTC
TRBD1	once	TRBV6-6	TRBJ2-7	CASSSRSLGTATYEQYF	TGTGCCAGCAGTTCCCGATCCCTCGGGACAGCTACCTACGAGCAGTACTTC
NA	NA	TRBV29-1	TRBJ2-1	CSAQMGQRYNEQFF	TGCAGCGCCCAAATGGGCCAGAGATACAATGAGCAGTTCTTC
TRBD1	once	TRBV5-1	TRBJ2-7	CASSWAQGTYEQYF	TGCGCCAGCAGCTGGGCACAGGGGACCTACGAGCAGTACTTC
TRBD1	NA	TRBV5-1	TRBJ2-5	CASSLPTGDETQYF	TGCGCCAGCAGCCTGCCGACAGGGGATGAGACCCAGTACTTC
NA	NA	TRBV5-1	TRBJ2-7	CASSLANRPGEQYF	TGCGCCAGCAGCTTGGCTAACCGGCCCGGGGAGCAGTACTTC
NA	few	TRBV29-1	TRBJ2-3	CSVDFQTDTQYF	TGCAGCGTTGATTTCCAGACGGATACGCAGTATTTT
NA	few	TRBV24-1	TRBJ2-3	CATSHPGTDTQYF	TGTGCCACCAGTCATCCGGGCACAGATACGCAGTATTTT
NA	NA	TRBV6-4	TRBJ2-7	CASSEEGEMTYEQYF	TGTGCCAGCAGTGAAGAGGGGGAGATGACCTACGAGCAGTACTTC
NA	few	TRBV29-1	TRBJ1-1	CSVSRGPGNTEAFF	TGCAGCGTGAGCAGGGGCCCTGGGAACACTGAAGCTTTCTTT
NA	NA	TRBV28	TRBJ2-1	CASSFPREYAEQFF	TGTGCCAGCAGTTTTCCACGGGAGTATGCTGAGCAGTTCTTC
NA	few	TRBV6-1	TRBJ2-7	CASSESHTIYEQYF	TGTGCCAGCAGTGAATCGCACACTATCTACGAGCAGTACTTC
NA	NA	TRBV3-1	TRBJ2-7	CASSRLVLAESYEQDF	TGTGCCAGCAGCCGGTTGGTCTTAGCGGAGTCCTACGAGCAGGACTTC
NA	NA	TRBV12-3/TRBV12-4	TRBJ1-5	CASSRGRDQPQHF	TGTGCCAGTTCAAGAGGGCGGGATCAGCCCCAGCATTTT
TRBD2	NA	TRBV27	TRBJ2-3	CASSPGTRITDTQYF	TGTGCCAGCAGTCCGGGGACTAGGATAACAGATACGCAGTATTTT
TRBD2	NA	TRBV7-9	TRBJ2-3	CASSQGLEVPDTQYF	TGTGCCAGCAGCCAGGGACTAGAGGTACCAGATACGCAGTATTTT
NA	few	TRBV3-1	TRBJ2-1	CAGSQDLVVLRYNEQFF	TGTGCCGGCAGCCAAGATCTAGTGGTTCTCCGCTACAATGAGCAGTTCTTC
TRBD2	few	TRBV27	TRBJ2-1	CASSIRTSGRNGEQFF	TGTGCCAGCAGTATCAGGACTAGCGGGAGGAATGGTGAGCAGTTCTTC
TRBD1	NA	TRBV13	TRBJ2-7	CASRIQGHTYEQYF	TGTGCCAGCAGAATACAGGGGCATACCTACGAGCAGTACTTC
NA	few	TRBV12-3/TRBV12-4	TRBJ2-4	CASSLREVAKNIQYF	TGTGCCAGCAGTTTAAGGGAAGTAGCCAAAAACATTCAGTACTTC
NA	NA	TRBV7-9	TRBJ2-5	CASSLDPASTQETQYF	TGTGCCAGCAGCTTAGATCCGGCTAGCACCCAAGAGACCCAGTACTTC
TRBD1	NA	TRBV29-1	TRBJ1-1	CSVVNQGAETEAFF	TGCAGCGTTGTCAATCAGGGGGCTGAGACTGAAGCTTTCTTT
NA	few	TRBV4-2	TRBJ2-5	CASSPLTGRIQETQYF	TGTGCCAGCAGCCCGCTGACAGGACGGATCCAAGAGACCCAGTACTTC
NA	few	TRBV20-1	TRBJ2-4	CSATARNLANLAKNIQYF	TGCAGTGCTACCGCCAGAAACCTAGCGAACCTAGCCAAAAACATTCAGTACTTC
TRBD2	NA	TRBV29-1	TRBJ2-3	CSVEPSGRNTQYF	TGCAGCGTTGAGCCTAGCGGGAGGAATACGCAGTATTTT
NA	NA	TRBV7-9	TRBJ2-1	CASSFGEGSGWRDEQFF	TGTGCCAGCAGCTTCGGGGAAGGTAGCGGATGGAGGGATGAGCAGTTCTTC
NA	NA	TRBV19	TRBJ1-5	CASSMWGQPQHF	TGTGCCAGTAGTATGTGGGGTCAGCCCCAGCATTTT
TRBD2	NA	TRBV3-1	TRBJ2-7	CASSYWTSGSWEQYF	TGTGCCAGCAGCTACTGGACTAGCGGGAGTTGGGAGCAGTACTTC
TRBD1	NA	TRBV12-3/TRBV12-4	TRBJ2-2	CASSLEDRVFSGELFF	TGTGCCAGCAGTTTGGAGGACAGGGTTTTTTCGGGGGAGCTGTTTTTT
NA	NA	TRBV5-1	TRBJ1-1	CASCAGTTDTEAFF	TGCGCCAGCTGCGCAGGGACGACGGACACTGAAGCTTTCTTT
TRBD1	NA	TRBV20-1	TRBJ2-7	CSARDPRQGRDEQYF	TGCAGTGCTAGAGATCCGAGACAGGGACGGGACGAGCAGTACTTC